This TCR beta chain was profiled in a study of control samples from healthy donors and cancer patients (dated by TCRdb to about 2020). Library prep was done by the immunoSEQ multiplex PCR assay. TCRdb's version of the immuneACCESS table is confined to in-frame rearrangements and falls short of the full clone set. An unresolved V gene accounts for under half of the shortfall where checked; the remainder is of unknown origin. This sample has 70,000 to 75,000 clones in its table, and 85% to 95% of those were observed once. The top ten constitute 2.5% to 3% of the sample. The CDR3 numbers 18 residues from cysteine through phenylalanine. Only the CDR3 portion is preserved as DNA: 54 bases, with reading frame beginning at the first base. V and J are truncated by 4 bases and 0 bases respectively, leaving an intervening sequence of 17 bases. Regarding this clone: It has no known antigen specificity. One base away there is no much larger clone; base qualities are not given.

Recombination joined TRBV5-3 with TRBJ1-6; tentative D gene TRBD1, with 6 bases matching. TRBV5-3 belongs to the ORF category, with a function that is uncertain. The specimen sequenced was blood. The TCR sequence derives from a woman in her thirties in good health. Here is the DNA: TGTGCCAGAAGCCGATCGGGGGGCTCCAGCTCCTATAATTCACCCCTCCACTTT. Its product reads: CARSRSGGSSSYNSPLHF.